This T cell receptor beta chain appears in the sequencing data of a study of chemoradiotherapy in HPV16-positive cancers. Study conclusions and caveats: Only two HPV16-positive patients supplied the functional HPV-specificity definition.

The method was immunoSEQ multiplex PCR; TCRdb's version includes in-frame clones alone and lacks a portion of them. Here the sample spans tens of thousands of clones, around 84% being singletons. A word on this clone: Its specificity is not known.

This TCR derives from a human donor with HPV-associated anogenital cancer. The specimen was blood, collected from a patient who underwent chemoradiotherapy.

The CDR3 is CASSLPGQGRGGYTF. The CDR3 region has the DNA TGTGCCAGCAGTTTGCCGGGACAGGGGAGGGGAGGCTACACCTTC. The genes are TRBV6-1 and TRBJ1-2; 10 positions match TRBD1. J was trimmed by 8 bases and V by 5 bases; bases with no gene match: 11. From germline, CDR1 is MNHNS and CDR2 SASEGT. This CDR3 region has 15 residues.